What follows are 13 T cell receptor beta chains derived from one specimen sequenced in a study of blood T cell repertoires in COVID-19. The table came from immunoSEQ multiplex PCR; TCRdb's copy has only in-frame clones and leaves some out. The table has under 85,000 clones, approximately 82% seen once. The source material was peripheral blood. These receptor sequences come from a man aged 50-59 years with active COVID-19.

J is TRBJ2-4 and V is TRBV5-6, with TRBD2 matching 11 bases. Germline values: CDR1 SGHDT, CDR2 YYEEEE. CDR3 length equals 17 residues. J lost 0 bases, V lost 3 bases, and 5 bases had no gene match. This CDR3 is CASSSGLAALAKNIQYF. In DNA form, the CDR3 reads TGTGCCAGCAGCTCGGGACTAGCGGCACTAGCCAAAAACATTCAGTACTTC. Full variable domain (rest looked up from reference TRBV5-6 and TRBJ2-4): DAGVTQSPTHLIKTRGQQVTLRCSPKSGHDTVSWYQQALGQGPQFIFQYYEEEERQRGNFPDRFSGHQFPNYSSELNVNALLLGDSALYLCASSSGLAALAKNIQYFGAGTRLSVL.

This clone was picked up a small number of times. V is TRBV5-4 and J is TRBJ1-2; 8 bases line up with TRBD1. There are 16 residues in the CDR3. V lost 4 bases to trimming and J lost 2 bases; unmatched junction nucleotides: 10. CDR1 is SGHNT and CDR2 is YYREEE in the germline V gene (reference sequence). CDR3 sequence reads: CASSAPTGDANYGYTF. CDR3 coding DNA: TGTGCCAGCAGCGCTCCGACAGGGGATGCGAACTATGGCTACACCTTC.

This chain joins TRBV18 and TRBJ1-1, with D perhaps TRBD1 (6 bases). The CDR3 runs to 15 residues. CDR1 and CDR2 (germline): KGHSH, LQKENI. V lost 3 bases and J lost 0, with 11 bases in between. This CDR3 is CASSPLGQLNTEAFF. CDR3 in DNA: TGTGCCAGCTCACCTCTCGGACAGCTGAACACTGAAGCTTTCTTT.

V is TRBV11-1 and J is TRBJ2-5, with D perhaps matching TRBD2 (5 bases). The CDR3 is made up of 13 amino acids. Germline CDR1 SGHAT, CDR2 FQDESV (reference sequence). The V end was cut by 2 bases, the J end by 4 bases, with 8 bases between. The CDR3 region is CASSLPGLETQYF. In nucleotides, the CDR3 is TGTGCCAGCAGCTTACCGGGATTAGAGACCCAGTACTTC.

This clone appeared a few times. The CDR3 sequence is CASSEATDSYEQYF. The CDR3 DNA follows: TGTGCCAGCAGTGAAGCGACAGATTCCTACGAGCAGTACTTC. The V call is TRBV6-1, the J call TRBJ2-7, with TRBD1 as a possible D gene (5 bases). This CDR3 contains 14 residues. CDR1 is MNHNS and CDR2 is SASEGT in the germline V gene. The V and J ends lost 0 bases and 1 base respectively, with 7 bases between them.

This chain uses TRBV11-2 with TRBJ2-1, with TRBD1 matching over 8 bases. This CDR3 is built from 15 residues. The ends lost 5 bases at V and 6 bases at J; junction bases unmatched: 9. Germline CDR1 reads SGHAT; CDR2 reads FQNNGV. The CDR3 DNA reads TGTGCCAGCAGCCCCCCGGCAGGGGGCTCCAATGAGCAGTTCTTC. Translation gives CASSPPAGGSNEQFF.

The chain recombines TRBV28 with TRBJ1-4; TRBD1 matches at 8 bases. CDR3 length equals 13 residues. After removal of 6 bases from V and 7 bases from J, the junction contained 4 bases not matched to a gene. Germline V gene lookup returns CDR1 MDHEN and CDR2 SYDVKM. DNA of the CDR3: TGTGCCAGCAGGGACAGGGCATCTGAAAAACTGTTTTTT. Translating it yields CASRDRASEKLFF.

Only one count was recorded for this clone. This chain uses TRBV28 with TRBJ2-7, with 7 bases lining up with TRBD1. Trimming at V came to 6 bases and at J to 6 bases, leaving 11 bases not matched to a gene. CDR1 is MDHEN, CDR2 SYDVKM, per germline. This CDR3 is built from 14 residues. CDR3 loop: CASSPILTGSEQYF. In nucleotides, the CDR3 is TGTGCCAGCAGCCCTATCCTGACAGGGTCCGAGCAGTACTTC.

This clone was picked up one time. The chain has TRBV3-1 (or the pseudogene TRBV3-2) and TRBJ2-5; no clear D. In germline, CDR1 is LGHDT, CDR2 YNNKEL (reference sequence). The CDR3 contains 14 residues. The V end lost 1 base, the J end lost 10 bases, and 16 bases lay between the germline ends. For the CDR3, the DNA is TGTGCCAGCAGCCAAGGGTACGGTGGGCTTAGCCAGTACTTC. Translating gives CASSQGYGGLSQYF.

J is TRBJ2-3 and V is TRBV11-2; D remains unclear. The germline V and J ends were trimmed by 8 bases and 3 bases, with 15 bases remaining between them. The CDR3 has 14 residues. Germline loops: CDR1 SGHAT, CDR2 FQNNGV. The CDR3, as DNA: TGTGCCAGCGGGCCCTTCCTCAGGACAGATACGCAGTATTTT. Its protein product is CASGPFLRTDTQYF.

This chain's CDR3 is CASSFGGRAWEQYF. DNA of the CDR3: TGTGCCAGCAGTTTTGGGGGCCGGGCGTGGGAGCAGTACTTC. The chain recombines TRBV28 with TRBJ2-7; perhaps TRBD1 as D (6 bases). Germline V gene data show CDR1 as MDHEN and CDR2 as SYDVKM. Trimming pared 3 bases from V and 7 bases from J, leaving 16 bases between. CDR3 length: 14 residues.

The J gene is TRBJ2-2, the V gene TRBV10-3; 8 nucleotides align to TRBD1. Trimming cost V 7 bases and J 1 base; bases outside gene matches: 5. The CDR3 is made up of 15 amino acids. The germline gives CDR1 ENHRY, CDR2 SYGVKD. CDR3 bases: TGTGCCATCACAGACAGGGGCCGGAACACCGGGGAGCTGTTTTTT. Its translation: CAITDRGRNTGELFF.

The V and J genes are TRBV28 and TRBJ2-7; TRBD2 is a possible D gene (5 bases). CDR1 is MDHEN and CDR2 is SYDVKM in the germline V gene. This CDR3 region has 12 residues. Trimming cost V 8 bases and J 2 bases, with 10 bases left between them. The CDR3 loop is CASASGTYEQYF. CDR3 in DNA: TGTGCCAGCGCCTCCGGGACCTACGAGCAGTACTTC.